These 13 T cell receptor beta chains were all obtained from the same sample, sequenced in a study of human T cells and chemical hapten exposure. TCRdb re-called the RACE reads through MiXCR, storing one row per CDR3 protein. The table includes some 70,000 distinct CDR3 sequences, approximately 32% detected once. The time point denotes: patch test 1, 2 weeks after DPC sensitization. Regarding treatment: therapeutic diphenylcyclopropenone sensitization with weekly scalp DPC. Sequencing was performed on whole blood, taken in connection with sensitization to the hapten diphenylcyclopropenone (DPC). These receptors were obtained from a man in his forties with alopecia areata. Some clones in this sample may be carry-over from other donors' samples.

This clonotype was recorded once. The chain employs TRBV6-1 and TRBJ1-1, with D tentatively TRBD1 (5 bases). There are 15 residues in the CDR3. Germline V gives CDR1 MNHNS, CDR2 SASEGT. The germline V and J ends were trimmed by 2 bases and 0 bases, with 10 bases remaining between them. CDR3 coding DNA: TGTGCCAGCAGTGAATTTCGGGGCTTGAACACTGAAGCTTTCTTT. Its protein is CASSEFRGLNTEAFF.

A few counts support this clonotype. The CDR3 DNA sequence: TGTGCCAGCAGGCGCGATCAGAGGGAGCAGTACTTC. Amino acids: CASRRDQREQYF. The V call is TRBV28, the J call TRBJ2-7; no reliable D call. Between the trimmed V and J ends, which lost 6 bases and 7 bases, there was a span of 13 bases. Germline V gene lookup returns CDR1 MDHEN and CDR2 SYDVKM. The CDR3 is 12 amino acids.

This clonotype has a handful of counts. The chain has TRBV20-1 and TRBJ2-7; tentatively, D is TRBD1 or TRBD2 (5 bases each). V lost 8 bases and J 1 base, leaving 24 bases between the germline ends. The germline CDR1 and CDR2 sequences are DFQATT and SNEGSKA (reference sequence). This CDR3 region has 16 residues. CDR3 bases: TGCAGTACTGAGGGAACCAGGGTCACACCATCCTACGAGCAGTACTTC. Residues: CSTEGTRVTPSYEQYF.

The chain combines TRBV5-6 with TRBJ1-5; no definite D call. CDR1 is SGHDT and CDR2 is YYEEEE in the germline V gene. V lost 1 base, J lost 8 bases, and 10 bases lay in between. This CDR3 has 13 residues. CDR3 in DNA: TGTGCCAGCAGCTTGAGAGGAGGGAAGCCCCAGCATTTT. Translating gives CASSLRGGKPQHF.

There are a few counts of this clonotype. The chain recombines TRBV27 with TRBJ2-5; D is undetermined. The CDR3 covers 13 residues. Germline V CDR1 and CDR2: MNHEY, SMNVEV (reference sequence). The germline V and J ends were trimmed by 8 bases and 5 bases, with 15 bases remaining between them. Written as DNA, the CDR3 is TGTGCCAGCCAAGCGAGGCTGGGGGAGACCCAGTACTTC. It is translated as CASQARLGETQYF.

The CDR3 region has the DNA TGTGCCAGCTCACCGGGTCGATACGAGCAGTACTTC. The encoded protein is CASSPGRYEQYF. The chain has TRBV18 and TRBJ2-7; no definite D call. Per the germline V gene, CDR1 is KGHSH and CDR2 is LQKENI. V lost 3 bases, J lost 4 bases, and 7 bases lay in between. The CDR3 length is 12 residues.

The chain links TRBV12-3 or TRBV12-4 to TRBJ2-1, with D hard to call. This CDR3 contains 14 residues. Trimming left V 5 bases short and J 0 bases short, with 8 bases between. CDR3 residues: CASSLPSSYNEQFF. The DNA for the CDR3 is TGTGCCAGCAGTCTCCCTTCCTCCTACAATGAGCAGTTCTTC.

This clonotype has just a few counts. This chain uses TRBV5-1 with TRBJ2-1; possible D gene TRBD2, 5 bases. The CDR3 consists of 13 residues. V lost 5 bases to trimming and J lost 3 bases, with 9 bases between them. Germline lookup yields CDR1 SGHRS and CDR2 YFSETQ. DNA of the CDR3: TGCGCCAGCAGTTCTGAGGGCTACAATGAGCAGTTCTTC. This codes for CASSSEGYNEQFF.

Only a few counts were recorded for this clonotype. This chain joins TRBV7-2 and TRBJ2-5, with D maybe TRBD1 (6 bases). The CDR3 runs 15 residues. Deletions cut 4 bases from V and 10 bases from J, with 22 bases between. CDR1 is SGHTA and CDR2 is FQGNSA in the germline V gene. Written as DNA, the CDR3 is TGTGCCAGCAGCTCCCCGGGACAATTGGAAGTGTTCCAGTACTTC. It specifies CASSSPGQLEVFQYF.

There are a few counts of this clonotype. The CDR3 spells CASSRSDRQETQYF. The CDR3 nucleotides are TGTGCCAGCAGCCGATCCGACAGACAAGAGACCCAGTACTTC. The chain carries TRBV12-3 or TRBV12-4 and TRBJ2-5, with a possible D match to TRBD1 (5 bases). V lost 6 bases and J 2 bases, leaving 13 bases between the germline ends. The length of the CDR3 is 14 residues.

V usage is TRBV7-8 and J usage is TRBJ2-5; 7 nucleotides line up with TRBD1. J lost 4 bases, V lost 5 bases, and 10 bases had no gene match. Germline V gene lookup returns CDR1 SGHVS and CDR2 FQNEAQ. This CDR3 has 15 residues. The CDR3 region is CASSPWGQRGETQYF. The DNA of the CDR3 is TGTGCCAGCAGCCCCTGGGGACAGAGGGGAGAGACCCAGTACTTC.

This clonotype has a count of ten or more. This rearrangement joins TRBV20-1 to TRBJ2-1; D perhaps matches TRBD1 (6 bases). Germline V lookup: CDR1 DFQATT, CDR2 SNEGSKA (reference sequence). The CDR3 spans 11 residues. V was pared by 5 bases and J by 9 bases, with 11 bases between. This CDR3 is CSAGRGGEQFF. CDR3 nucleotide sequence: TGCAGTGCTGGGAGAGGGGGTGAGCAGTTCTTC.

V and J are TRBV28 and TRBJ2-1; D is perhaps TRBD1 or TRBD2 (5 bases each). The germline gives CDR1 MDHEN, CDR2 SYDVKM. This CDR3 is built from 15 residues. The germline V and J ends were trimmed by 8 bases and 7 bases, with 21 bases remaining between them. The CDR3 here is CASGPGPNLANEQFF. The DNA for the CDR3 is TGTGCCAGCGGGCCGGGACCCAATTTGGCAAATGAGCAGTTCTTC.